This TCR beta chain emerged from a study of T-cell memory formation after mild COVID-19 (dated by TCRdb to the early 2020s). General notes on the study: TCR sequence clusters from the two donors were found to be largely donor specific. Two young, previously healthy adult volunteers, one female and one male, were included in the cohort. Longitudinal TCRalpha and TCRbeta repertoire sequencing tracked T-cell clones expanding and contracting after mild COVID-19 in two donors. Broader findings and caveats from the paper: Clones that contracted from day 15 to 85 showed balanced CD4/CD8 phenotypes, whereas a second wave of clones that expanded from day 15 to 37 leaned towards CD4+. Some responding clones were detected in pre-infection memory, which suggested that pre-existing cross-reactive memory T cells had joined the SARS-CoV-2 response. Contracting CD4+ clones were found mainly in CM and EM memory subsets, while CD8+ clones were enriched in EMRA. SARS-CoV-2 specificity of the second-wave clones peaking on day 37 was not confirmed. The study included only two mild cases, and larger cohorts that include severe cases with pre-infection samples were judged to be necessary.

The table lists this clonotype with a few counts. This receptor's antigen is unknown. No much larger clonotype is one base removed from it; base qualities were not supplied. Ficoll-Paque density gradient centrifugation was used to isolate PBMCs. From its cysteine to its phenylalanine, the CDR3 spans 19 amino acids. The DNA shown is the 57-base CDR3, in frame from base 1. Trimming accounts for 1 base at V and 0 bases at J, while the number of junction bases matched to no gene is 9. CDR1 SGHAT and CDR2 FQNNGV were looked up in the germline V gene. The instrument was an Illumina NovaSeq 6000. Using 5'RACE with constant-segment primers, TCRalpha and TCRbeta cDNA libraries were constructed, with sample barcodes and unique molecular identifiers added in the process. RNA was extracted from every sample with Trizol reagent. Library amplification was performed in two PCR steps, and a second sample barcode and Illumina TruSeq adapters were introduced in the second step. Libraries were sequenced on an Illumina NovaSeq with 2 x 150 bp paired-end reads. Processing in the source paper ran as follows. The reads were demultiplexed and collapsed into UMI-guided consensus sequences using migec v1.2.7. Using mixcr v2.1.11, the UMI consensuses were aligned to TRA and TRB V and J templates and assembled into clonotypes. A clonotype was counted as expanded or contracted only when both edgeR and NoisET called the clonotype significant, with the noise models trained on biological replicates. For edgeR calls, the cutoffs were a false discovery rate-adjusted p below 0.01 and a log2 fold-change threshold of 1. As an exploratory analysis of dynamics, max-normalized trajectories of the 1000 most abundant clonotypes were examined with PCA combined with hierarchical clustering. Separately sequenced CD4+ and CD8+ repertoires were used to assign a CD4 or CD8 phenotype to each responding clone. TCRdb reprocessed the public reads (quality trimming at Q25 with fastp, clone calling with MiXCR) and kept in-frame beta chains. Under each unique CDR3 protein, matching rows form one entry showing the most common genes and DNA. The V and J calls were not made by the authors but by TCRdb's processing. This sample lists under 650,000 distinct CDR3 sequences; roughly 18% were detected once. The top ten clonotypes cover 12% of the sample.

The sample taken for sequencing was PBMCs or a T cell subset sorted from them (not recorded which). The origin of this receptor is an adult woman who had mild COVID-19 (a few samples of this study predate the infection). The sample titles of this study are shuffled in the database, so cell type and time point are left out; the donor was told from shared clones. The chain couples TRBV11-2 to TRBJ2-1, and 10 junction bases match TRBD2. The CDR3 corresponds to CASSLGELAGLSSYNEQFF. Here is the DNA: TGTGCCAGCAGCTTAGGGGAACTAGCGGGGCTGAGCTCCTACAATGAGCAGTTCTTC.